This entry features one T cell receptor (beta chain) sequence. Its antigen is not identified. Every one of the donors gave at least one pre-ART PBMC sample and at least two post-ART PBMC samples. This specimen comes from a study of long-term antiretroviral therapy in people with HIV. Study results and caveats: Against controls, HIV repertoires showed narrower ranges of CDR3 length.

Survey-level resolution applied to immunoSEQ assay v3.0. The repertoire was sequenced with immunoSEQ multiplex PCR; TCRdb's copy has only in-frame clones and lacks some. Here the sample spans more than 15,000 clones, more than 85% being singletons. The source of this sequence is a man aged 55-75 years with HIV. The source was unsorted PBMCs, collected 0.3 years after starting antiretroviral therapy.

CDR3 in amino acids: CSVGGLALYEQYF. The CDR3 region has the DNA TGCAGCGTGGGGGGACTAGCGTTATACGAGCAGTACTTC. The chain couples TRBV29-1 to TRBJ2-7; 10 nucleotides agree with TRBD2. Germline V gene data show CDR1 as SQVTM and CDR2 as ANQGSEA. The trim removed 6 bases at V and 4 bases at J, leaving 6 bases unmatched. The CDR3 length is 13 residues.